The 26 T cell receptor beta chains below all came from one sample that was sequenced in a study of T cell changes during pregnancy in multiple sclerosis. Libraries were prepared by immunoSEQ multiplex PCR; TCRdb keeps only in-frame clonotypes and omits some of them. The data show nearly 45,000 clones, approximately 96% seen once. The starting material was peripheral blood, obtained in the second trimester of pregnancy. The receptors here all came from a female donor with multiple sclerosis, enrolled in a pregnancy study.

The genes are TRBV14 and TRBJ2-4; 10 positions agree with TRBD1. The CDR3 is made up of 17 amino acids. Trimming at V came to 4 bases and at J to 0 bases, leaving 6 bases not matched to a gene. Germline V gene sequence: CDR1 SGHDN, CDR2 FVKESK. As DNA, the CDR3 is TGTGCCAGCAGCCGCATACGGGACAGGGGAGCCAAAAACATTCAGTACTTC. Amino acid sequence: CASSRIRDRGAKNIQYF.

The chain combines TRBV6-4 with TRBJ2-3; 7 bases are a match to TRBD2. The V segment lost 5 bases and the J segment 1 base; nucleotides outside the gene matches: 3. The germline CDR1 and CDR2 sequences are MRHNA and SNTAGT. This CDR3 is 14 amino acids long. CDR3 loop: CASSIAGGTDTQYF. The CDR3 DNA sequence: TGTGCCAGCAGTATAGCGGGCGGCACAGATACGCAGTATTTT.

The chain combines TRBV23-1 with TRBJ1-1; 7 bases agree with TRBD1. TRBV23-1 is labeled an ORF, and its function is uncertain. This CDR3 comprises 15 residues. The V and J ends lost 6 bases and 3 bases, in that order; junction bases with no gene match: 10. The CDR3 spells CASRKTGTRDTEAFF. The DNA for the CDR3 is TGCGCCAGCAGAAAGACAGGGACCAGGGACACTGAAGCTTTCTTT.

The V and J genes are TRBV7-6 and TRBJ2-5; D remains unclear. Looked up from germline, CDR1 is SGHVS and CDR2 is FNYEAQ. CDR3 length: 12 amino acids. With 1 base removed from V and 5 bases from J, the gap between germline ends came to 5 bases. In nucleotides, the CDR3 is TGTGCCAGCAGCTTAGTTATGGAGACCCAGTACTTC. This gives the protein CASSLVMETQYF.

In DNA, the CDR3 is TGCGCCAGCAGCCTAAACCCGGGGGGGGCCCTGGAGACCCAGTACTTC. Its protein is CASSLNPGGALETQYF. The chain combines TRBV5-1 with TRBJ2-5; 8 bases fit TRBD2. The CDR3 has 16 residues. CDR1 and CDR2 from the germline V gene are SGHRS and YFSETQ. The J segment lost 5 bases and the V segment lost 4 bases, leaving 13 bases of the junction unmatched.

This rearrangement joins TRBV4-1 to TRBJ1-3, with D hard to call. This CDR3 is built from 17 residues. Trimming left V 0 bases short and J 1 base short, with 13 bases between. From germline, CDR1 is MGHRA and CDR2 YSYEKL. Here the CDR3 DNA reads TGCGCCAGCAGCCAAGAGAGGCAGATTCATTCTGGAAACACCATATATTTT. Translated: CASSQERQIHSGNTIYF.

The rearrangement joins TRBV19 to TRBJ1-4, with TRBD1 identical over 7 bases. J gave up 4 bases and V 6 bases, and 5 bases lay outside the gene matches. Germline V gives CDR1 LNHDA, CDR2 SQIVND (reference sequence). CDR3 length: 14 residues. Written as DNA, the CDR3 is TGTGCCAGTAGGGACGACAGGGATAATGAAAAACTGTTTTTT. It is translated as CASRDDRDNEKLFF.

The rearrangement joins TRBV29-1 to TRBJ2-2; 11 positions match TRBD1. This CDR3 spans 16 amino acids. V was clipped by 4 bases and J by 6 bases; unmatched bases: 10. Germline lookup yields CDR1 SQVTM and CDR2 ANQGSEA. CDR3 DNA: TGCAGCGTTGTGGGTGCCCGGGACAGGGGGTCCGGGGAGCTGTTTTTT. It codes for CSVVGARDRGSGELFF.

V gene TRBV7-2 combines with J gene TRBJ1-2, with D perhaps matching TRBD1 (5 bases). V lost 1 base, J lost 5 bases, and 11 bases lay in between. The CDR3 is 14 amino acids. Germline-derived CDR1 and CDR2 are SGHTA and FQGNSA. The CDR3 DNA reads as TGTGCCAGCAGCTTAGATGCAGGGATGTATGGCTACACCTTC. Translation: CASSLDAGMYGYTF.

V and J are TRBV10-1 and TRBJ2-4, with TRBD1 matching over 10 bases. Germline CDR1 reads WNHNN; CDR2 reads SYGVQD (reference sequence). The V gene end was trimmed by 3 bases and the J gene end by 0 bases; junction bases not matched to a gene: 5. CDR3 length equals 17 residues. The CDR3 loop reads CASSEGQGVGAKNIQYF. The DNA of the CDR3 is TGCGCCAGCAGTGAAGGACAGGGGGTAGGAGCCAAAAACATTCAGTACTTC.

J is TRBJ1-5 and V is TRBV6-5, with 8 positions matching TRBD1. V shed 7 bases, J shed 1 base, and the junction held 6 bases outside the gene matches. The CDR3 loop spans 15 amino acids. Per the germline V gene, CDR1 is MNHEY and CDR2 is SVGAGI. CDR3 amino acids: CASMSSGGSNQPQHF. CDR3 coding DNA: TGTGCCAGCATGTCCTCAGGGGGCAGCAATCAGCCCCAGCATTTT.

This chain links TRBV7-3 with TRBJ2-1, with unresolved D. Germline-derived CDR1 and CDR2 are SGHTA and FQGTGA. The CDR3 has 15 residues. Trimming pared 5 bases from V and 3 bases from J, leaving 14 bases between. The CDR3 reads CASSPNSIRYNEQFF. The CDR3 bases are TGTGCCAGCAGCCCTAACTCAATTCGCTACAATGAGCAGTTCTTC. The variable domain in full, completed from reference TRBV7-3 and TRBJ2-1, reads GAGVSQTPSNKVTEKGKYVELRCDPISGHTALYWYRQSLGQGPEFLIYFQGTGAADDSGLPNDRFFAVRPEGSVSTLKIQRTERGDSAVYLCASSPNSIRYNEQFFGPGTRLTVL.

The J gene is TRBJ1-1, the V gene TRBV4-2; D call uncertain. Germline CDR1 and CDR2: LGHNA and YNFKEQ. V lost 0 bases to trimming and J lost 5 bases, with 7 bases between them. The CDR3 spans 13 residues. For the CDR3, the DNA is TGTGCCAGCAGCCAAGAGATCAGAACTGAAGCTTTCTTT. Amino acids: CASSQEIRTEAFF.

The chain couples TRBV7-3 to TRBJ1-3; 9 bases fit TRBD1. Trimming cost V 3 bases and J 3 bases; bases outside gene matches: 6. The germline V gene encodes CDR1 SGHTA and CDR2 FQGTGA. The CDR3 length is 16 residues. This chain's CDR3 is CASSLTQGADGNTIYF. In DNA, the CDR3 is TGTGCCAGCAGCTTGACACAGGGGGCAGATGGAAACACCATATATTTT.

The chain uses TRBV6-5 and TRBJ2-1, with unresolved D. The germline gives CDR1 MNHEY, CDR2 SVGAGI. This CDR3 contains 15 residues. V lost 2 bases and J 1 base, leaving 9 bases between the germline ends. Here the CDR3 reads CASSYGQRSYNEQFF. The DNA of the CDR3 is TGTGCCAGCAGTTACGGTCAACGGTCCTACAATGAGCAGTTCTTC.

The chain recombines TRBV18 with TRBJ2-3; 8 nucleotides align to TRBD2. Trimming at V came to 1 base and at J to 2 bases, leaving 5 bases not matched to a gene. The CDR3 length is 16 residues. Germline V gives CDR1 KGHSH, CDR2 LQKENI. In nucleotides, the CDR3 is TGTGCCAGCTCACCACGAGTAGCGGGGTCCACAGATACGCAGTATTTT. The encoded protein is CASSPRVAGSTDTQYF.

The chain couples TRBV6-4 to TRBJ2-2; no firm D call. Germline-derived CDR1 and CDR2 are MRHNA and SNTAGT. The V gene lost 0 bases and the J gene lost 7 bases, with 6 bases spanning the gap. This CDR3 spans 13 amino acids. The CDR3 nucleotides read TGTGCCAGCAGTGACTCGTCTAACGGGGAGCTGTTTTTT. Translated: CASSDSSNGELFF.

This rearrangement joins TRBV7-6 to TRBJ1-1; 9 nucleotides match TRBD1. CDR1 SGHVS and CDR2 FNYEAQ come from the germline V gene. The V segment lost 5 bases and the J segment 1 base; nucleotides outside the gene matches: 2. CDR3 size: 14 residues. The CDR3 DNA is TGTGCCAGCAGCACAGGGGGCAGGAACACTGAAGCTTTCTTT. As protein: CASSTGGRNTEAFF.

The CDR3 DNA sequence: TGTGCCAGTAGTAGGACAACGAACACCGGGGAGCTGTTTTTT. Its protein product is CASSRTTNTGELFF. The rearrangement joins TRBV19 to TRBJ2-2; TRBD1 might be the D (5 bases). From germline, CDR1 is LNHDA and CDR2 SQIVND (reference sequence). Deletions cut 4 bases from V and 0 bases from J, with 6 bases between. CDR3 length: 14 amino acids. Supplemented by reference TRBV19 and TRBJ2-2, the full variable domain reads DGGITQSPKYLFRKEGQNVTLSCEQNLNHDAMYWYRQDPGQGLRLIYYSQIVNDFQKGDIAEGYSVSREKKESFPLTVTSAQKNPTAFYLCASSRTTNTGELFFGEGSRLTVL.

The gene calls are TRBV2 and TRBJ1-3, with D perhaps matching TRBD1 (5 bases). Per the germline V gene, CDR1 is SNHLY and CDR2 is FYNNEI. V shed 6 bases and J shed 0 bases, with 12 bases lying between them. This CDR3 region has 15 residues. CDR3 sequence: CASRGGLRSGNTIYF. CDR3 coding DNA: TGTGCCAGCAGGGGGGGACTACGCTCTGGAAACACCATATATTTT.

On this clone itself: Mismatch with germline at one junction end may stem from a read error. The chain joins TRBV7-9 to TRBJ1-1, with TRBD1 matching over 9 bases. Germline V gives CDR1 SEHNR, CDR2 FQNEAQ (reference sequence). The CDR3 contains 15 residues. CDR3 in amino acids: CASSLDRGMNTEAFF. The CDR3 DNA sequence: TGTGCCAGCAGTTTAGACAGGGGGATGAACACTGAAGCTTTCTTT.

The chain has TRBV7-9 and TRBJ2-7; D possibly corresponds to TRBD2 (6 bases). V was shortened by 5 bases and J by 0 bases, with 14 bases between the two germline ends. Germline CDR1 SEHNR, CDR2 FQNEAQ (reference sequence). The CDR3 is made up of 15 amino acids. The CDR3 region has the DNA TGTGCCAGCAGCGTAGGGACTTACTACTCCTACGAGCAGTACTTC. This encodes CASSVGTYYSYEQYF.

V usage is TRBV7-3 and J usage is TRBJ2-5; 8 bases match TRBD2. The ends lost 2 bases at V and 3 bases at J; junction bases unmatched: 5. Germline-derived CDR1 and CDR2 are SGHTA and FQGTGA. The CDR3 has 15 residues. The CDR3 coding sequence is TGTGCCAGCAGCTTACTCGGGGGGGCAGAAGAGACCCAGTACTTC. Encoded protein: CASSLLGGAEETQYF.

The V gene is TRBV27, the J gene TRBJ1-5, with D hard to call. Trimming removed 4 bases from V and 0 bases from J, with 7 bases in between. The CDR3 sequence is 14 residues long. CDR1 and CDR2 from the germline V gene are MNHEY and SMNVEV (reference sequence). The DNA of the CDR3 is TGTGCCAGCAGTTGGAGTTCTAGCAATCAGCCCCAGCATTTT. Protein product: CASSWSSSNQPQHF.

V and J are TRBV7-2 and TRBJ2-5; D is undetermined. V was pared by 5 bases and J by 7 bases, with 14 bases between. The CDR3 is 13 amino acids. Germline CDR1 SGHTA, CDR2 FQGNSA. This CDR3 is CASSLGGLRTQYF. In nucleotides, the CDR3 is TGTGCCAGCAGCCTAGGTGGCCTCAGGACCCAGTACTTC.

The chain employs TRBV11-2 and TRBJ1-1; the match to TRBD1 covers 7 bases. CDR1 SGHAT and CDR2 FQNNGV come from the germline V gene. With 2 bases clipped from V and 5 bases from J, the junction kept 8 bases outside the gene matches. CDR3 length: 15 amino acids. The CDR3 spells CASSLYHRGRTEAFF. DNA of the CDR3: TGTGCCAGCAGCTTATATCACAGGGGTCGGACTGAAGCTTTCTTT.